This T cell receptor beta chain came from a study of shared clonotypes between healthy human individuals. Overall study context: Ranging from 18 to 49 in age, donors were two women and three men.

As regards this clone: What it recognizes is unknown.

Tens of thousands of T cell genomes (around 200 ng DNA) went into each sorted-subset replicate. The data were produced by immunoSEQ multiplex PCR, yet TCRdb's version contains in-frame clones alone and is incomplete. The table has approximately 1,000,000 clones, about 72% seen once. V dropped 4 bases and J dropped 4 bases, with 13 bases sitting between them. Per the germline V gene, CDR1 is SEHNR and CDR2 is FQNEAQ (reference sequence). The CDR3 is 14 residues long. Study conclusions and caveats: Clonotype sharing among donors, it was expected, would be affected by sequencing depth.

The TCR comes from a man aged 18 to 35 in good health. Some clones in this sample may be carry-over from other donors' samples. The chain has TRBV7-9 and TRBJ1-2; maybe TRBD1 (6 bases). Specimen: memory CD4+ T cells from PBMCs. Subset meaning: CD45RA-negative fraction. CDR3 nucleotide sequence: TGTGCCAGCAGCTCCTTGACAGGTTCCTATGGCTACACCTTC. This gives the protein CASSSLTGSYGYTF.